These 17 T cell receptor beta chains originate from one sample sequenced in a study of T cells in Graves' hyperthyroidism and ophthalmopathy. Amplification targeted TCR beta CDR3 regions from RNA transcripts. The HTBI primer set drove a first-round RT-PCR of the TCR CDR3. TCRdb fed the multiplex PCR reads into MiXCR, producing one record per CDR3 protein. The profile covers about 710,000 distinct CDR3 sequences, with less than 20% appearing a single time and 8.4% taken by the ten largest. Material: blood. The receptors were sampled from a young man with Graves' hyperthyroidism.

This clonotype was seen a handful of times. The chain recombines TRBV9 with TRBJ2-7; the match to TRBD1 covers 8 bases. Germline V gene data show CDR1 as SGDLS and CDR2 as YYNGEE. CDR3 length: 15 residues. The V gene end was trimmed by 4 bases and the J gene end by 2 bases; junction bases not matched to a gene: 8. This CDR3 is CASSPSQGVAYEQYF. For the CDR3, the DNA is TGTGCCAGCAGCCCCTCACAGGGGGTTGCCTACGAGCAGTACTTC.

This clonotype was recorded many times. This chain joins TRBV12-3 or TRBV12-4 and TRBJ2-7, with D possibly matching TRBD1 (6 bases). This CDR3 contains 14 residues. The V and J ends lost 0 bases and 5 bases respectively, with 11 bases between them. CDR3 in amino acids: CASSLAYRENEQYF. As DNA, the CDR3 is TGTGCCAGCAGTTTAGCCTACAGGGAAAACGAGCAGTACTTC.

As concerns this clonotype: A single base separates this from a much larger clone, so it may be a read error. The chain couples TRBV2 to TRBJ1-2, with a tentative D call TRBD1 (6 bases). The germline CDR1 and CDR2 sequences are SNHLY and FYNNEI. Trimming removed 5 bases from V and 3 bases from J, with 10 bases in between. This CDR3 is built from 13 residues. The CDR3 here is CASSPRQDYGYTF. The CDR3 region has the DNA TGTGCCAGCAGTCCTAGACAGGACTATGGCTACACCTTC.

Notes on this clonotype: Possible read error: a much larger clone is one base away. This sequence joins TRBV28 and TRBJ1-2; D gene unclear. CDR1 MDHEN and CDR2 SYDVKM come from the germline V gene. This CDR3 comprises 14 residues. CDR3 sequence: CVSSFPSDVYGYTF. CDR3 DNA sequence: TGTGTCAGCAGTTTTCCCTCAGACGTCTATGGCTACACCTTC.

This clonotype was found a few times. The chain joins TRBV6-2 or TRBV6-3 to TRBJ2-4; TRBD2 is a possible D gene (6 bases). The CDR3 totals 14 residues. Trimming took 2 bases from V and 9 from J, leaving 14 bases between them. Germline assignment: CDR1 MNHEY and CDR2 SVGEGT. The CDR3 spells CASSYPTSLGIQYF. The CDR3 DNA reads as TGTGCCAGCAGTTACCCGACTAGTCTAGGCATTCAGTACTTC.

This clonotype was seen many times. For the CDR3, the DNA is TGTGCCAGCAGCTTAACATCTAGCGGGACTAGCACAGATACGCAGTATTTT. Translating it yields CASSLTSSGTSTDTQYF. The chain has TRBV7-3 and TRBJ2-3, with 9 bases matching TRBD2. The CDR3 is made up of 17 amino acids. The V segment lost 0 bases and the J segment 0 bases; nucleotides outside the gene matches: 4. Germline CDR1 SGHTA, CDR2 FQGTGA.

At least ten counts were recorded for this clonotype. The chain links TRBV7-9 to TRBJ1-2, with D possibly being TRBD1 (5 bases). Trimming took 5 bases from V and 6 from J, leaving 19 bases between them. The CDR3 contains 15 residues. The germline V gene has CDR1 SEHNR and CDR2 FQNEAQ (reference sequence). This CDR3 reads CASSRPGREGDGYTF. CDR3 coding DNA: TGTGCCAGCAGCCGCCCCGGCAGGGAGGGCGATGGCTACACCTTC.

With respect to this clonotype: This may be a read error, as it is one base from a much larger clone. This chain links TRBV28 with TRBJ1-1; D remains unclear. The CDR3 runs to 14 residues. The ends were cut back, 3 bases at V and 0 bases at J, with 8 bases in the middle. Germline values: CDR1 MDHEN, CDR2 SYDVKM. The CDR3 DNA follows: TGTGCCAGCAGTTTCCGGGCAATGAACACTGAAGCTTTCTTT. Its protein is CASSFRAMNTEAFF.

This clonotype was recorded many times. The rearrangement links TRBV11-2 to TRBJ2-5; D gene uncertain. This CDR3 region has 13 residues. V lost 3 bases, J lost 5 bases, and 10 bases lay in between. The germline CDR1 and CDR2 sequences are SGHAT and FQNNGV. The CDR3 is CASSFSPFETQYF. The CDR3 nucleotides are TGTGCCAGCAGCTTTAGTCCTTTTGAGACCCAGTACTTC.

The rearrangement joins TRBV19 to TRBJ1-4; D not certain. V lost 5 bases and J 6 bases, leaving 19 bases between the germline ends. The CDR3 runs 16 residues. Germline loops: CDR1 LNHDA, CDR2 SQIVND (reference sequence). CDR3 nucleotides: TGTGCCAGTAGTGGGCGGGCCTCAATAAGTGATGAAAAACTGTTTTTT. As protein: CASSGRASISDEKLFF.

This clonotype has at least ten counts. The V call is TRBV11-2, the J call TRBJ1-1, with 8 nucleotides matching TRBD1. CDR1 and CDR2 from the germline V gene are SGHAT and FQNNGV. After removal of 8 bases from V and 0 bases from J, the junction contained 8 bases not matched to a gene. CDR3 length equals 15 residues. Written as DNA, the CDR3 is TGTGCCAGCGGACCCTCGACAGGGGTGAACACTGAAGCTTTCTTT. Its translation is CASGPSTGVNTEAFF.

The chain uses TRBV6-1 and TRBJ2-3, with a possible D match to TRBD2 (6 bases). Per germline, CDR1 MNHNS and CDR2 SASEGT. V lost 0 bases and J 6 bases, leaving 10 bases between the germline ends. This CDR3 spans 14 amino acids. The CDR3 sequence: CASSEAGGGDTQYF. The CDR3 nucleotides read TGTGCCAGCAGTGAAGCAGGAGGAGGGGATACGCAGTATTTT.

This clonotype was observed a handful of times. This sequence joins TRBV13 and TRBJ2-5, with 7 positions matching TRBD1. V dropped 5 bases and J dropped 5; count of bases not matched to a gene: 8. This CDR3 is 14 amino acids long. In germline, CDR1 is PRHDT, CDR2 FYEKMQ (reference sequence). Here the CDR3 reads CASSEGQLGETQYF. The CDR3 DNA reads TGTGCCAGCAGCGAGGGACAGTTGGGGGAGACCCAGTACTTC.

This clonotype has at least ten counts. The genes are TRBV27 and TRBJ2-5, with D tentatively TRBD1 (6 bases). Germline V gene lookup returns CDR1 MNHEY and CDR2 SMNVEV (reference sequence). There are 16 residues in the CDR3. Trimming stripped 6 bases from V and 2 bases from J, with 19 bases between. The CDR3 nucleotides are TGTGCCAGCAGCTCTGGGACACCAAAACCGCAAGAGACCCAGTACTTC. As protein: CASSSGTPKPQETQYF.

This clonotype has a count of ten or more. This chain joins TRBV27 and TRBJ2-7; D is ambiguous. CDR3 size: 12 residues. Trimming shortened V by 5 bases and J by 6 bases, and 11 bases separated the two germline ends. Germline values: CDR1 MNHEY, CDR2 SMNVEV (reference sequence). DNA for the CDR3: TGTGCCAGCAGTGGCAAAGAGTCCGAGCAGTACTTC. As protein: CASSGKESEQYF.

The chain joins TRBV12-3 or TRBV12-4 to TRBJ2-2; tentative D call: TRBD1 (5 bases). The CDR3 contains 12 residues. Between the trimmed V and J ends, which lost 6 bases and 7 bases, there was a span of 9 bases. The CDR3: CASRIGVGELFF. Here the CDR3 DNA reads TGTGCCAGCAGGATAGGGGTCGGGGAGCTGTTTTTT.

This clonotype was observed many times. The chain couples TRBV12-3 or TRBV12-4 to TRBJ1-5; 7 positions agree with TRBD1. This CDR3 is 15 amino acids long. V lost 3 bases, J lost 4 bases, and 6 bases stayed unmatched. The CDR3 is CASSLTGLGNQPQHF. CDR3 in DNA: TGTGCCAGCAGTTTGACAGGGTTGGGAAATCAGCCCCAGCATTTT.